The next 28 T cell receptor beta chains were all read from a single sample in a study of OX40 agonist ivuxolimab in advanced cancers. Library generation was performed with the immunoSEQ multiplex PCR assay. TCRdb's version of the immuneACCESS table is confined to in-frame rearrangements and falls short of the full clone set. An unresolved V gene accounts for under half of the shortfall where checked; the remainder is of unknown origin. Counted in this sample were 60,000 to 85,000 clones; 90% of them appeared once. In total, the top ten clones hold 0.3% to 0.4% of the sample. Sequenced here: CD4+ or CD8+ T cells sorted from blood, sampled in a trial of the OX40 agonist ivuxolimab. These receptors were collected from an adult with an advanced solid tumor such as melanoma, head and neck, liver or kidney cancer.

This clone occurred once. This chain connects TRBV4-1 to TRBJ2-4, with TRBD1 as a possible D gene (6 bases). V was shortened by 6 bases and J by 5 bases, with 23 bases between the two germline ends. The germline V gene has CDR1 MGHRA and CDR2 YSYEKL. This CDR3 has 17 amino acids. The CDR3 sequence: CASSPYFRTATENIQYF. CDR3 DNA sequence: TGCGCCAGCAGTCCTTACTTTAGGACAGCGACCGAAAACATTCAGTACTTC.

The chain employs TRBV30 and TRBJ2-5; D not resolved. V was trimmed by 0 bases and J by 5 bases, leaving 4 bases between them. CDR3 length: 11 residues. CDR1 GTSNPN and CDR2 SVGIG come from the germline V gene (reference sequence). CDR3: CAWSVWETQYF. The CDR3 coding sequence is TGTGCCTGGAGTGTATGGGAGACCCAGTACTTC.

The CDR3 DNA is TGTGCCAGCAGTGAAGCGGGGCAGGGAAACCCCTACGAGCAGTACTTC. Translation gives CASSEAGQGNPYEQYF. This rearrangement joins TRBV6-1 to TRBJ2-7; a weak D match, TRBD1 (5 bases). Trimming took off 0 bases at V and 2 bases at J, with 14 bases between the two ends. The CDR3 spans 16 residues. Germline assignment: CDR1 MNHNS and CDR2 SASEGT.

The rearrangement links TRBV11-2 to TRBJ1-6, with 9 bases identical to TRBD1. In germline, CDR1 is SGHAT, CDR2 FQNNGV. Trimming at V came to 3 bases and at J to 5 bases, leaving 8 bases not matched to a gene. The CDR3 covers 17 residues. CDR3 DNA sequence: TGTGCCAGCAGCTTCTACAGGGGGCTGGGAAATAATTCACCCCTCCACTTT. Translation gives CASSFYRGLGNNSPLHF. Based on the CDR3 plus reference TRBV11-2 and TRBJ1-6, the full variable domain is EAGVAQSPRYKIIEKRQSVAFWCNPISGHATLYWYQQILGQGPKLLIQFQNNGVVDDSQLPKDRFSAERLKGVDSTLKIQPAKLEDSAVYLCASSFYRGLGNNSPLHFGNGTRLTVT.

V usage is TRBV5-1 and J usage is TRBJ1-1, with a weak D call TRBD1 (6 bases). The V gene lost 0 bases and the J gene lost 14 bases, with 20 bases spanning the gap. Germline V lookup: CDR1 SGHRS, CDR2 YFSETQ. The CDR3 is 14 amino acids. CDR3 coding DNA: TGCGCCAGCAGCTTGGCCGAGGAGGGGGGTCGGTCGTTCTTT. This translates into CASSLAEEGGRSFF.

The chain links TRBV28 to TRBJ1-4, with 11 nucleotides matching TRBD1. Germline assignment: CDR1 MDHEN and CDR2 SYDVKM. The CDR3 extends over 14 amino acids. With V trimmed by 7 bases and J by 8 bases, 6 bases remained unmatched. This CDR3 reads CASKGQGALEKLFF. DNA of the CDR3: TGTGCCAGCAAAGGACAGGGGGCATTAGAAAAACTGTTTTTT.

This chain connects TRBV19 to TRBJ2-3; D is unresolved. There are 10 residues in the CDR3. Germline loops: CDR1 LNHDA, CDR2 SQIVND (reference sequence). V was trimmed by 8 bases and J by 13 bases, leaving 13 bases between them. The CDR3 loop reads CASSDQHEYF. DNA of the CDR3: TGTGCCAGTTCCGACCAACATGAGTATTTT.

This clone has more than one count but fewer than ten. The chain carries TRBV30 and TRBJ1-1, with no clear D. Germline V lookup: CDR1 GTSNPN, CDR2 SVGIG (reference sequence). V lost 3 bases to trimming and J lost 4 bases, with 6 bases between them. The CDR3 spans 11 residues. CDR3 DNA sequence: TGTGCCTGGAGAGATGGCACTGAAGCTTTCTTT. This encodes CAWRDGTEAFF.

The V call is TRBV5-1, the J call TRBJ2-3; 9 bases fit TRBD2. Trimming at V came to 4 bases and at J to 2 bases, leaving 8 bases not matched to a gene. This CDR3 has 16 residues. Germline V gives CDR1 SGHRS, CDR2 YFSETQ. The CDR3 region has the DNA TGCGCCAGCAGCGCCCGCGGGAGGGCCGACACAGATACGCAGTATTTT. Translation gives CASSARGRADTDTQYF.

This chain joins TRBV29-1 and TRBJ1-2; 7 bases map to TRBD1. This CDR3 comprises 17 residues. Germline V gives CDR1 SQVTM, CDR2 ANQGSEA. V shed 0 bases, J shed 3 bases, and the junction held 13 bases outside the gene matches. The CDR3 region is CSVEELRGAGGYYGYTF. CDR3 nucleotides: TGCAGCGTTGAAGAATTGAGAGGGGCAGGGGGTTACTATGGCTACACCTTC.

The chain recombines TRBV25-1 with TRBJ1-1; possible D gene TRBD1, 6 bases. CDR3 size: 15 residues. Trimming removed 2 bases at V and 5 bases at J, with 15 bases between. The germline V gene encodes CDR1 MGHDK and CDR2 SYGVNS. The CDR3 protein is CASSEGWGARTEAFF. CDR3 sequence (DNA): TGTGCCAGCAGTGAAGGGTGGGGGGCAAGGACTGAAGCTTTCTTT.

The J gene is TRBJ1-4, the V gene TRBV29-1; D is perhaps TRBD1 (6 bases). V was clipped by 7 bases and J by 8 bases, with 17 bases between them. Germline V gives CDR1 SQVTM, CDR2 ANQGSEA. The CDR3 has 13 residues. CDR3 protein: CSAEGGIPEKLFF. The CDR3 bases are TGCAGCGCCGAAGGGGGGATTCCCGAAAAACTGTTTTTT.

This chain uses TRBV2 with TRBJ1-1; D uncertain. V shed 5 bases and J shed 5 bases, with 12 bases lying between them. CDR1 SNHLY and CDR2 FYNNEI come from the germline V gene. The CDR3 contains 13 residues. The CDR3 region is CASSSYERTEAFF. DNA for the CDR3: TGTGCCAGCAGTTCTTATGAGAGGACTGAAGCTTTCTTT.

This clone was seen a handful of times. V is TRBV19 and J is TRBJ2-2; 9 bases fit TRBD1. The V gene end was trimmed by 3 bases and the J gene end by 5 bases; junction bases not matched to a gene: 1. Germline V gives CDR1 LNHDA, CDR2 SQIVND (reference sequence). The CDR3 is 14 residues long. The CDR3 reads CASSIGQGTGELFF. The CDR3 bases are TGTGCCAGTAGTATCGGACAGGGGACCGGGGAGCTGTTTTTT.

This rearrangement joins TRBV28 to TRBJ1-2; 7 bases map to TRBD1. V was pared by 2 bases and J by 7 bases, with 4 bases of the junction left unmatched. CDR3 length equals 13 residues. Germline loops: CDR1 MDHEN, CDR2 SYDVKM. The CDR3 here is CASSLHAGGGYTF. The CDR3 nucleotides are TGTGCCAGCAGTTTACACGCAGGGGGTGGCTACACCTTC.

This clone was seen once. V gene TRBV5-1 combines with J gene TRBJ2-1, with D uncertain. Germline lookup yields CDR1 SGHRS and CDR2 YFSETQ. This CDR3 has 15 residues. Trimming stripped 4 bases from V and 1 base from J, with 12 bases between. The DNA of the CDR3 is TGCGCCAGCAGCCCGGTTGCTGGGTCCTACAATGAGCAGTTCTTC. Its translation is CASSPVAGSYNEQFF.

The chain uses TRBV6-4 and TRBJ2-1; 8 bases line up with TRBD2. After removal of 6 bases from V and 2 bases from J, the junction contained 3 bases not matched to a gene. CDR1 is MRHNA, CDR2 SNTAGT, per germline. The CDR3 is 14 amino acids. CDR3 DNA: TGTGCCAGCAGAGCGGGGGCTACCTACAATGAGCAGTTCTTC. Its protein product is CASRAGATYNEQFF.

This chain joins TRBV4-1 and TRBJ1-4, with D possibly matching TRBD1 (6 bases). Trimming took off 3 bases at V and 6 bases at J, with 17 bases between the two ends. CDR1 is MGHRA and CDR2 is YSYEKL in the germline V gene. The CDR3 spans 16 residues. CDR3 amino acids: CASSQEEWRGDEKLFF. The CDR3 coding sequence is TGCGCCAGCAGCCAGGAGGAGTGGAGGGGGGATGAAAAACTGTTTTTT.

This chain connects TRBV2 to TRBJ2-1; perhaps TRBD1 as D (8 bases). V lost 7 bases, J lost 7 bases, and 17 bases lay in between. CDR1 is SNHLY and CDR2 is FYNNEI in the germline V gene. CDR3 length equals 14 residues. The CDR3 DNA is TGTGCCAGCACACAGGGGGGGTCGAGGAATGAGCAGTTCTTC. The encoded protein is CASTQGGSRNEQFF. The full variable domain, completed using reference TRBV2 and TRBJ2-1, is EPEVTQTPSHQVTQMGQEVILRCVPISNHLYFYWYRQILGQKVEFLVSFYNNEISEKSEIFDDQFSVERPDGSNFTLKIRSTKLEDSAMYFCASTQGGSRNEQFFGPGTRLTVL.

In this sample, this clone turned up a few times. CDR3 bases: TGTGCCAGCAGTGGAGCACAGGGGGGTGGCTACACCTTC. It codes for CASSGAQGGGYTF. The gene calls are TRBV27 and TRBJ1-2; 8 nucleotides agree with TRBD1. CDR1 is MNHEY and CDR2 is SMNVEV in the germline V gene (reference sequence). The CDR3 length is 13 residues. V gave up 5 bases and J gave up 7 bases; unmatched junction bases: 6.

This clone was seen once. This sequence joins TRBV7-2 and TRBJ2-1; 9 bases map to TRBD1. The trim removed 5 bases at V and 6 bases at J, leaving 11 bases unmatched. Germline lookup yields CDR1 SGHTA and CDR2 FQGNSA. This CDR3 spans 16 amino acids. This chain's CDR3 is CASSRGGDRVTNEQFF. Written as DNA, the CDR3 is TGTGCCAGCAGCCGGGGAGGGGACAGGGTCACCAATGAGCAGTTCTTC.

The gene calls are TRBV10-3 and TRBJ1-1; D not resolved. With 4 bases removed from V and 4 bases from J, the gap between germline ends came to 7 bases. Germline V gene lookup returns CDR1 ENHRY and CDR2 SYGVKD. The CDR3 has 12 amino acids. The CDR3 spells CAISVGPTEAFF. CDR3 DNA: TGTGCCATCAGTGTTGGGCCCACTGAAGCTTTCTTT.

V and J are TRBV25-1 and TRBJ1-1, with D uncertain. CDR1 and CDR2 from the germline V gene are MGHDK and SYGVNS. CDR3 length: 13 amino acids. Trimming took 5 bases from V and 0 from J, leaving 7 bases between them. CDR3 amino acids: CASSYTLNTEAFF. The CDR3 DNA reads TGTGCCAGCAGTTATACGCTGAACACTGAAGCTTTCTTT.

The J gene is TRBJ2-2, the V gene TRBV19, with 9 bases that match TRBD2. J lost 8 bases, V lost 11 bases, and 12 bases had no gene match. Germline CDR1 is LNHDA and CDR2 is SQIVND (reference sequence). This CDR3 spans 14 amino acids. The CDR3 DNA reads TGTGCCTCGAAGTGGCTAGCGGGAACGGGGGAGCTGTTTTTT. Its translation is CASKWLAGTGELFF.

The genes are TRBV21-1 and TRBJ2-6; the D call TRBD1 from the table was never checked on the DNA. TRBV21-1 represents a pseudogene. This CDR3 comprises 18 residues. CDR3 in amino acids: CASSKNTTQGAGANVLTF. The CDR3, as DNA: TGTGCCAGCAGCAAAAATACCACACAGGGGGCCGGGGCCAACGTCCTGACTTTC.

The J gene is TRBJ1-5, the V gene TRBV6-8; no clear D gene. V lost 4 bases and J lost 5, with 6 bases in between. This CDR3 is 12 amino acids long. Per the germline V gene, CDR1 is MNHGY and CDR2 is SAAAGT. This CDR3 is CASSFVDQPQHF. The CDR3 DNA follows: TGTGCCAGCAGTTTTGTTGATCAGCCCCAGCATTTT.

This chain connects TRBV2 to TRBJ2-5; no clear D. Germline values: CDR1 SNHLY, CDR2 FYNNEI. This CDR3 has 14 residues. V lost 7 bases, J lost 5 bases, and 17 bases lay in between. DNA of the CDR3: TGTGCCAGCACCTCGGCCCTAGTTTACGAGACCCAGTACTTC. It specifies CASTSALVYETQYF.

V gene TRBV9 combines with J gene TRBJ2-3; 7 positions agree with TRBD2. The V segment lost 0 bases and the J segment 2 bases; nucleotides outside the gene matches: 9. Germline V gives CDR1 SGDLS, CDR2 YYNGEE. The CDR3 contains 17 residues. The CDR3 region is CASSVGAGLADTDTQYF. The CDR3 nucleotides read TGTGCCAGCAGCGTAGGTGCGGGGCTAGCGGACACAGATACGCAGTATTTT.